What follows describes a single TCR beta chain. As yet, its antigen is unknown. Through template switching, a universal primer site was introduced, and the cDNA contained unique molecular identifiers. TCRdb re-analysed the 5' RACE reads in MiXCR, keeping a single row per CDR3 protein. This sample yields under 300,000 distinct CDR3 sequences, of which roughly 13% are seen a single time; 4% to 5% belongs to the top ten. The V gene lost 5 bases and the J gene lost 3 bases, with 14 bases spanning the gap. The CDR3 is made up of 13 amino acids. Germline-derived CDR1 and CDR2 are GTSNPN and SVGIG (reference sequence). The sample originates from a study of identical twins. Study outcomes and limitations: Beta clonotypes that were abundant in cord blood contained fewer insertions, a pattern absent from memory repertoires.

The sample also formed part of further work on yellow fever vaccine responses in identical twins.

The TCR comes from a young woman in good health. The J gene is TRBJ2-7, the V gene TRBV30; maybe TRBD1 (5 bases). Sequenced material: memory (CD45RO+) T cells sorted from blood. The CDR3 region has the DNA TGTGCCTGGGGGCCAGGGAAAGTCTACGAGCAGTACTTC. Encoded protein: CAWGPGKVYEQYF.